One sample yielded the 32 T cell receptor beta chains listed below, sequenced in a study of shared clonotypes between healthy human individuals. Profiled with immunoSEQ multiplex PCR; TCRdb holds only in-frame clones, not every one. The sample contains approximately 1.5 million clones, approximately 98% of which appear only once. Sequenced input: naive CD4+ T cells sorted from blood. Noted subset: CD45RA+ positively selected. The receptors here all came from a man aged 25-45 years in good health.

The chain uses TRBV11-2 and TRBJ2-3; possible D gene TRBD1, 5 bases. Trimming removed 5 bases from V and 0 bases from J, with 15 bases in between. In germline, CDR1 is SGHAT, CDR2 FQNNGV. The CDR3 has 16 residues. CDR3 region: CASSIRQTSSTDTQYF. The CDR3 DNA sequence: TGTGCCAGCAGCATTCGACAGACTTCTAGCACAGATACGCAGTATTTT.

V and J are TRBV7-6 and TRBJ2-1; no clear D gene. CDR1 is SGHVS and CDR2 is FNYEAQ in the germline V gene. V dropped 1 base and J dropped 0 bases, with 10 bases sitting between them. The CDR3 covers 16 residues. DNA for the CDR3: TGTGCCAGCAGCTTAGACGGCGATAGCTCCTACAATGAGCAGTTCTTC. Protein: CASSLDGDSSYNEQFF.

This clone was recorded only once. The rearrangement joins TRBV9 to TRBJ1-1; D unclear. V was clipped by 0 bases and J by 1 base, with 7 bases between them. This CDR3 is 14 amino acids long. CDR1 is SGDLS, CDR2 YYNGEE, per germline. The CDR3: CASSVGTKNTEAFF. The CDR3 nucleotides read TGTGCCAGCAGCGTAGGGACGAAGAACACTGAAGCTTTCTTT.

This clone has only one observation. This chain uses TRBV11-1 with TRBJ2-1, with 7 positions matching TRBD1. CDR1 SGHAT and CDR2 FQDESV come from the germline V gene (reference sequence). J was trimmed by 1 base and V by 4 bases; bases with no gene match: 7. This CDR3 contains 16 residues. The CDR3 reads CASSSTGTASYNEQFF. The DNA of the CDR3 is TGTGCCAGCAGCTCGACCGGGACAGCATCCTACAATGAGCAGTTCTTC. The variable domain in full, completed from reference TRBV11-1 and TRBJ2-1, reads EAEVAQSPRYKITEKSQAVAFWCDPISGHATLYWYRQILGQGPELLVQFQDESVVDDSQLPKDRFSAERLKGVDSTLKIQPAELGDSAMYLCASSSTGTASYNEQFFGPGTRLTVL.

The chain couples TRBV7-8 to TRBJ1-1; tentatively, D is TRBD1 (5 bases). V lost 1 base, J lost 3 bases, and 9 bases lay in between. The germline gives CDR1 SGHVS, CDR2 FQNEAQ. The CDR3 consists of 14 residues. CDR3 protein: CASSLVLGDTEAFF. DNA for the CDR3: TGTGCCAGCAGCTTAGTTTTAGGGGACACTGAAGCTTTCTTT. The variable domain in full, with the rest retrieved from reference TRBV7-8 and TRBJ1-1, is GAGVSQSPRYKVAKRGQDVALRCDPISGHVSLFWYQQALGQGPEFLTYFQNEAQLDKSGLPSDRFFAERPEGSVSTLKIQRTQQEDSAVYLCASSLVLGDTEAFFGQGTRLTVV.

The J gene is TRBJ2-5, the V gene TRBV10-3; D is ambiguous. This CDR3 is built from 14 residues. Germline V gene data show CDR1 as ENHRY and CDR2 as SYGVKD. V was shortened by 6 bases and J by 1 base, with 12 bases between the two germline ends. The DNA for the CDR3 is TGTGCCATCAGAGCACACAAGGGCCAAGAGACCCAGTACTTC. Amino acid sequence: CAIRAHKGQETQYF.

The chain carries TRBV7-2 and TRBJ2-2; D uncertain. The CDR3 loop spans 18 amino acids. Trimming removed 4 bases from V and 0 bases from J, with 18 bases in between. Germline V lookup: CDR1 SGHTA, CDR2 FQGNSA. The CDR3 here is CASSSSLLVTANTGELFF. The CDR3 coding sequence is TGTGCCAGCAGCTCCTCCCTTTTAGTCACCGCGAACACCGGGGAGCTGTTTTTT. Full variable domain (rest looked up from reference TRBV7-2 and TRBJ2-2): GAGVSQSPSNKVTEKGKDVELRCDPISGHTALYWYRQSLGQGLEFLIYFQGNSAPDKSGLPSDRFSAERTGGSVSTLTIQRTQQEDSAVYLCASSSSLLVTANTGELFFGEGSRLTVL.

The J gene is TRBJ2-7, the V gene TRBV28; D is unresolved. The CDR3 sequence is 12 residues long. V was cut by 5 bases and J by 2 bases, with 7 bases left in between. CDR1 and CDR2 (germline): MDHEN, SYDVKM. The CDR3 spells CASSPETYEQYF. The CDR3 nucleotides read TGTGCCAGCAGTCCCGAAACCTACGAGCAGTACTTC.

The chain carries TRBV7-2 and TRBJ2-1; 7 bases line up with TRBD2. Germline V lookup: CDR1 SGHTA, CDR2 FQGNSA. Unmatched junction bases numbered 8, after V lost 5 bases and J lost 4 bases. The CDR3 totals 15 residues. The CDR3 region is CASSQTSALYNEQFF. The DNA of the CDR3 is TGTGCCAGCAGCCAAACTAGCGCCCTGTACAATGAGCAGTTCTTC. The variable domain in full, completed from reference TRBV7-2 and TRBJ2-1, reads GAGVSQSPSNKVTEKGKDVELRCDPISGHTALYWYRQSLGQGLEFLIYFQGNSAPDKSGLPSDRFSAERTGGSVSTLTIQRTQQEDSAVYLCASSQTSALYNEQFFGPGTRLTVL.

About this clone: In the same sample, other DNA sequences code for this CDR3. The rearrangement joins TRBV5-1 to TRBJ2-7; 7 bases are shared with TRBD1. CDR3 length equals 14 residues. Trimming cost V 1 base and J 2 bases; bases outside gene matches: 3. CDR1 is SGHRS and CDR2 is YFSETQ in the germline V gene. The CDR3 loop is CASSLRQGAYEQYF. DNA for the CDR3: TGCGCCAGCAGCTTGCGACAGGGAGCCTACGAGCAGTACTTC.

On this clone: The identical CDR3 is also encoded by other nucleotide sequences in the sample. This sequence joins TRBV19 and TRBJ2-7; perhaps TRBD1 as D (5 bases). The CDR3 sequence is 12 residues long. CDR1 is LNHDA and CDR2 is SQIVND in the germline V gene (reference sequence). Trimming removed 6 bases at V and 1 base at J, with 7 bases between. CDR3 amino acids: CASSRDSYEQYF. The CDR3 DNA reads as TGTGCCAGTAGCAGGGATTCCTACGAGCAGTACTTC.

The chain uses TRBV7-2 and TRBJ2-1; 10 bases align to TRBD2. The V segment lost 2 bases and the J segment 8 bases; nucleotides outside the gene matches: 3. Germline values: CDR1 SGHTA, CDR2 FQGNSA. The CDR3 length is 14 residues. The CDR3 sequence is CASSLQGLADEQFF. CDR3 coding DNA: TGTGCCAGCAGCTTACAAGGACTAGCGGATGAGCAGTTCTTC. Using reference TRBV7-2 and TRBJ2-1 for the parts outside the CDR3, the full variable domain is GAGVSQSPSNKVTEKGKDVELRCDPISGHTALYWYRQSLGQGLEFLIYFQGNSAPDKSGLPSDRFSAERTGGSVSTLTIQRTQQEDSAVYLCASSLQGLADEQFFGPGTRLTVL.

This sequence joins TRBV18 and TRBJ2-3; D might be TRBD2 (6 bases). Trimming took off 2 bases at V and 2 bases at J, with 17 bases between the two ends. The V gene's germline CDR1 is KGHSH and CDR2 LQKENI. This CDR3 region has 17 residues. The CDR3 region has the DNA TGTGCCAGCTCACCATTGGGAAGGGGCGGGATCACAGATACGCAGTATTTT. Translated, it gives CASSPLGRGGITDTQYF.

This chain joins TRBV9 and TRBJ2-1; TRBD2 is a possible D gene (5 bases). CDR1 is SGDLS, CDR2 YYNGEE, per germline. V gave up 4 bases and J gave up 7 bases, with 21 bases separating them. The CDR3 extends over 16 amino acids. CDR3 residues: CASSSPRSGSSNEQFF. The CDR3 DNA follows: TGTGCCAGCAGCTCCCCCCGTAGTGGGAGTTCGAATGAGCAGTTCTTC.

The V and J genes are TRBV12-2 and TRBJ2-7. TRBV12-2 is a listed pseudogene. This CDR3 region has 15 residues. The CDR3 sequence is CASRASGRTSYEQYF. In DNA form, the CDR3 reads TGTGCAAGTCGTGCTTCGGGGCGGACCTCCTACGAGCAGTACTTC.

The chain joins TRBV11-2 to TRBJ1-5, with D possibly being TRBD1 (5 bases). Trimming pared 4 bases from V and 3 bases from J, leaving 10 bases between. The CDR3 has 14 amino acids. Per the germline V gene, CDR1 is SGHAT and CDR2 is FQNNGV. This chain's CDR3 is CASSSGRFNQPQHF. CDR3 DNA: TGTGCCAGCAGCTCGGGACGGTTCAATCAGCCCCAGCATTTT.

The chain recombines TRBV6-5 with TRBJ1-1; D call uncertain. The CDR3 runs 15 residues. Trimming cost V 6 bases and J 0 bases, with 14 bases left between them. The V gene's germline CDR1 is MNHEY and CDR2 SVGAGI. The CDR3 reads CASSPPDGMNTEAFF. CDR3 DNA: TGTGCCAGCAGCCCCCCCGACGGTATGAACACTGAAGCTTTCTTT.

The V gene is TRBV18, the J gene TRBJ2-7; 9 nucleotides agree with TRBD1. Looked up from germline, CDR1 is KGHSH and CDR2 is LQKENI. The CDR3 consists of 14 residues. V lost 9 bases and J lost 2; bases outside the gene matches: 8. Written as DNA, the CDR3 is TGTGCCAGTTCAGGACAGGGGTTTACCTACGAGCAGTACTTC. Translated, it gives CASSGQGFTYEQYF.

This rearrangement joins TRBV28 to TRBJ2-7; 9 nucleotides agree with TRBD2. CDR1 MDHEN and CDR2 SYDVKM come from the germline V gene. This CDR3 has 15 amino acids. With V trimmed by 6 bases and J by 0 bases, 6 bases remained unmatched. The CDR3 DNA follows: TGTGCCAGCAGCCCGACTAGCGGTCTCTCCTACGAGCAGTACTTC. Amino acid sequence: CASSPTSGLSYEQYF.

The chain recombines TRBV5-1 with TRBJ2-7; D unresolved. Trimming stripped 6 bases from V and 3 bases from J, with 10 bases between. Germline V gene data show CDR1 as SGHRS and CDR2 as YFSETQ. The CDR3 contains 12 residues. CDR3 in amino acids: CASKTHHYEQYF. The CDR3 bases are TGCGCCAGCAAGACTCATCACTACGAGCAGTACTTC.

J is TRBJ2-2 and V is TRBV6-1; possibly TRBD2 for D (5 bases). This CDR3 has 14 residues. Germline loops: CDR1 MNHNS, CDR2 SASEGT. V was shortened by 7 bases and J by 6 bases, with 15 bases between the two germline ends. Written as DNA, the CDR3 is TGTGCCAGCATTCCGGGAATAGCTTCCGGGGAGCTGTTTTTT. Protein sequence: CASIPGIASGELFF.

CDR3 coding DNA: TGTGCCAGCAGTTCTAGACCCCTCGGGCAGTTCTTC. Encoded protein: CASSSRPLGQFF. The chain links TRBV28 to TRBJ2-1; D gene ambiguous. In germline, CDR1 is MDHEN, CDR2 SYDVKM. Trimming removed 4 bases from V and 12 bases from J, with 13 bases in between. The CDR3 length is 12 residues.

V is TRBV7-2 and J is TRBJ2-2; 9 bases are shared with TRBD2. The germline CDR1 and CDR2 sequences are SGHTA and FQGNSA. The CDR3 sequence is 16 residues long. Losses at the gene ends were 5 bases for V and 4 bases for J; bases not matched to a gene: 8. The DNA of the CDR3 is TGTGCCAGCAGCCCTCAGGGCGGGAGGGGCACCGGGGAGCTGTTTTTT. This translates into CASSPQGGRGTGELFF.

This clone has only one observation. The chain links TRBV5-5 to TRBJ1-1; D unclear. V was clipped by 0 bases and J by 2 bases, with 14 bases between them. This CDR3 has 16 amino acids. CDR1 SGHKS and CDR2 YYEKEE come from the germline V gene (reference sequence). In DNA, the CDR3 is TGTGCCAGCAGCTTGGAGTTTGCTAAAAGTAACACTGAAGCTTTCTTT. It is translated as CASSLEFAKSNTEAFF. Together with reference TRBV5-5 and TRBJ1-1, the CDR3 gives the full variable domain: DAGVTQSPTHLIKTRGQQVTLRCSPISGHKSVSWYQQVLGQGPQFIFQYYEKEERGRGNFPDRFSARQFPNYSSELNVNALLLGDSALYLCASSLEFAKSNTEAFFGQGTRLTVV.

The V and J genes are TRBV2 and TRBJ1-5; D ambiguous. V lost 6 bases and J lost 2, with 11 bases in between. The CDR3 has 14 amino acids. Germline V gives CDR1 SNHLY, CDR2 FYNNEI. The CDR3 DNA reads as TGTGCCAGCAGCCCGTCGTTAGGCAATCAGCCCCAGCATTTT. It specifies CASSPSLGNQPQHF.

The chain couples TRBV27 to TRBJ2-1; no definite D call. V dropped 8 bases and J dropped 1 base, with 15 bases sitting between them. CDR1 and CDR2 (germline): MNHEY, SMNVEV (reference sequence). The CDR3 spans 15 residues. The CDR3 sequence is CASGHVLGSYNEQFF. The CDR3 nucleotides read TGTGCCAGCGGCCATGTTCTAGGGTCCTACAATGAGCAGTTCTTC.

V gene TRBV7-2 combines with J gene TRBJ2-3; D is perhaps TRBD2 (6 bases). Germline CDR1 and CDR2: SGHTA and FQGNSA. The CDR3 has 17 residues. The V end lost 1 base, the J end lost 0 bases, and 14 bases lay between the germline ends. The CDR3 here is CASSLGPGLTSTDTQYF. The CDR3 nucleotides read TGTGCCAGCAGCTTAGGGCCGGGACTGACTAGCACAGATACGCAGTATTTT.

The rearrangement uses TRBV30 and TRBJ1-5; a weak D match, TRBD1 (6 bases). CDR3 length: 14 amino acids. CDR1 is GTSNPN and CDR2 is SVGIG in the germline V gene (reference sequence). V lost 0 bases to trimming and J lost 4 bases, with 10 bases between them. The CDR3 DNA follows: TGTGCCTGGAGTGTACTGGGACAAAATCAGCCCCAGCATTTT. It is translated as CAWSVLGQNQPQHF.

The V call is TRBV10-2, the J call TRBJ1-5, with 7 nucleotides matching TRBD1. The CDR3 totals 17 residues. V was pared by 3 bases and J by 3 bases, with 11 bases of the junction left unmatched. CDR1 and CDR2 from the germline V gene are WSHSY and SAAADI. The CDR3 region has the DNA TGCGCCAGCAGTGATTGGGAGGGGGCTTATAACAATCAGCCCCAGCATTTT. Translated: CASSDWEGAYNNQPQHF.

This clone was found once. The V and J genes are TRBV28 and TRBJ2-2, with 8 bases matching TRBD1. The CDR3 spans 18 residues. The germline V gene encodes CDR1 MDHEN and CDR2 SYDVKM. The J segment lost 5 bases and the V segment lost 6 bases, leaving 17 bases of the junction unmatched. CDR3 in amino acids: CASSTWGRGLGVTGELFF. CDR3 DNA: TGTGCCAGCAGCACGTGGGGCAGGGGGCTCGGCGTGACCGGGGAGCTGTTTTTT. Using reference TRBV28 and TRBJ2-2 for the parts outside the CDR3, the full variable domain is DVKVTQSSRYLVKRTGEKVFLECVQDMDHENMFWYRQDPGLGLRLIYFSYDVKMKEKGDIPEGYSVSREKKERFSLILESASTNQTSMYLCASSTWGRGLGVTGELFFGEGSRLTVL.

The V call is TRBV6-4, the J call TRBJ1-1; D uncertain. Trimming cost V 0 bases and J 0 bases, with 17 bases left between them. The CDR3 covers 18 residues. Germline V gene data show CDR1 as MRHNA and CDR2 as SNTAGT. The CDR3 here is CASSDSNMLSKLNTEAFF. CDR3 bases: TGTGCCAGCAGTGACTCGAATATGCTCTCAAAGTTGAACACTGAAGCTTTCTTT.

The CDR3 region has the DNA TGTGCCAGCAGCAGCGGACAGGGGCATTCCTACGAGCAGTACTTC. Its translation is CASSSGQGHSYEQYF. The rearrangement links TRBV9 to TRBJ2-7; 9 bases agree with TRBD1. The junction had 6 bases not matched to a gene; V was cut back by 4 bases and J by 1 base. Germline V gene sequence: CDR1 SGDLS, CDR2 YYNGEE. This CDR3 region has 15 residues.